This passage covers 14 T cell receptor beta chains from one sample sequenced in a study of monozygotic twins with inflammatory bowel disease. No DNA is given; TCRdb re-called the 5' RACE reads and lists each CDR3 protein once. The listing records approximately 400,000 distinct CDR3 sequences. Source material: blood. The receptors were gathered from a human donor with ulcerative colitis or Crohn's disease, or a healthy co-twin of an affected twin (not recorded which).

The chain joins TRBV9 to TRBJ2-5. This CDR3 is 13 amino acids long. CDR1 and CDR2 from the germline V gene are SGDLS and YYNGEE. CDR3 in amino acids: CASSVGKQETQYF.

The J gene is TRBJ2-7, the V gene TRBV7-2; TCRdb picks TRBD1, but there is no DNA to check that call. CDR1 is SGHTA and CDR2 is FQGNSA in the germline V gene. CDR3 length: 14 residues. CDR3: CASSPGDRAYEQYF.

The chain recombines TRBV15 with TRBJ2-6. Germline V gene data show CDR1 as LNHNV and CDR2 as YYDKDF (reference sequence). The CDR3 is made up of 16 amino acids. The CDR3 protein is CATSRDRLAGANVLTF.

V usage is TRBV6-1 and J usage is TRBJ2-7; TCRdb indicates TRBD1, and absent DNA this call remains unverified. The CDR3 spans 14 residues. CDR1 MNHNS and CDR2 SASEGT come from the germline V gene. The CDR3 sequence is CASGQGRGTGEQYF.

This chain uses TRBV4-1 with TRBJ1-2. Germline V gene sequence: CDR1 MGHRA, CDR2 YSYEKL. The CDR3 contains 13 residues. CDR3 protein: CASSQDRISGYTF.

V usage is TRBV20-1 and J usage is TRBJ2-1; TCRdb's D call of TRBD2 is untestable without DNA. CDR3 length equals 14 residues. Germline lookup yields CDR1 DFQATT and CDR2 SNEGSKA (reference sequence). The CDR3 here is CSANSGSRGGEQFF.

This chain joins TRBV10-3 and TRBJ2-2; the TCRdb D gene call, TRBD1, has no DNA to confirm it. The CDR3 totals 14 residues. Germline CDR1 ENHRY, CDR2 SYGVKD. The CDR3 spells CAISLRGVAGELFF.

V is TRBV20-1 and J is TRBJ2-1; TCRdb reports TRBD2, a call that lacks DNA to check it against. This CDR3 has 17 residues. CDR1 is DFQATT, CDR2 SNEGSKA, per germline (reference sequence). The CDR3 spells CSAKEPGRLFSRNEQFF.

The chain links TRBV28 to TRBJ2-7; the D call of TRBD1 rests on TCRdb alone, since no DNA is present to check it. CDR3 length: 15 amino acids. Germline CDR1 reads MDHEN; CDR2 reads SYDVKM. This chain's CDR3 is CASSLWGAEGSKQYF.

This CDR3 reads CASSYSIAGNTEAFF. The V gene is TRBV6-5, the J gene TRBJ1-1. Per germline, CDR1 MNHEY and CDR2 SVGAGI. The CDR3 loop spans 15 amino acids.

The V and J genes are TRBV6-2 or TRBV6-3 and TRBJ1-1; TCRdb selects TRBD1, and the lack of DNA leaves this call unchecked. This CDR3 region has 18 residues. The V gene's germline CDR1 is MNHEY and CDR2 SVGEGT. The CDR3 is CASSYETQGVLLFGEAFF.

This sequence joins TRBV20-1 and TRBJ2-1; the D call from TCRdb, TRBD2, cannot be confirmed without DNA. The CDR3 runs to 16 residues. Germline assignment: CDR1 DFQATT and CDR2 SNEGSKA (reference sequence). The CDR3 is CSAQRGTSGHYNEQFF.

This chain joins TRBV6-1 and TRBJ1-5. The CDR3 runs 16 residues. The germline gives CDR1 MNHNS, CDR2 SASEGT. CDR3: CASSETRTTFYQPQHF.

V gene TRBV7-2 combines with J gene TRBJ1-2. Per germline, CDR1 SGHTA and CDR2 FQGNSA. The CDR3 is 16 residues long. The chain's CDR3 is CASSLPGGGGNYGYTF.